This TCR beta chain derives from a study of blood T cell repertoires in COVID-19. Study overall: Sample material is recorded as cDNA or gDNA derived from T cells, B-cell-depleted T cells, or PBMCs.

V lost 7 bases and J lost 3, with 9 bases in between. The CDR3 is made up of 13 amino acids. In germline, CDR1 is KGHDR, CDR2 SFDVKD. Original methodology: It was from reference gene primer amplification that nucleated cell counts were estimated. Repertoires were generated with immunoSEQ multiplex PCR, while TCRdb's copy carries only in-frame clones and drops some. V, J and clone size are those of that table, while D and trimming were read from the DNA. Here the sample spans 60,000 to 90,000 clones, around two thirds being singletons. This receptor was taken from a human donor with acute or convalescent COVID-19. The donor label of this sample is uncertain. Sequenced: peripheral blood. The rearrangement links TRBV24-1 to TRBJ2-1, with D possibly matching TRBD1 (6 bases). CDR3 bases: TGTGCCACCAGAAACAGGGACTACAATGAGCAGTTCTTC. Translating it yields CATRNRDYNEQFF.